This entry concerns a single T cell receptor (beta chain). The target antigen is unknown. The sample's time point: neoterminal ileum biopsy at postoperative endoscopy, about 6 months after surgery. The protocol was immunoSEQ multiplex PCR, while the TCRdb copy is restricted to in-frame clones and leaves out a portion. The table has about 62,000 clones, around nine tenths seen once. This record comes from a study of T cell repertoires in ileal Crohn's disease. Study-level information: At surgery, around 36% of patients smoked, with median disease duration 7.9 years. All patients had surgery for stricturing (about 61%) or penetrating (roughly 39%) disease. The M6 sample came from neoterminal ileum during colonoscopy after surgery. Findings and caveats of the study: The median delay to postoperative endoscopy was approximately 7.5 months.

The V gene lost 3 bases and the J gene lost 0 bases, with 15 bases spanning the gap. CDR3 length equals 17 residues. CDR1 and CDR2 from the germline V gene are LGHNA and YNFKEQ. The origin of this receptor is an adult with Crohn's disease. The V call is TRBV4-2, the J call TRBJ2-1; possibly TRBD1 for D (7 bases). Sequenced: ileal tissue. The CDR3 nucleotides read TGTGCCAGCAGCCAGGAAACAGGGGAGGACTCCTACAATGAGCAGTTCTTC. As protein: CASSQETGEDSYNEQFF.